This T cell receptor (beta chain) was captured by sequencing in a study of identical twins. This clonotype was observed a few times. Its antigen is as yet unknown. TCRdb re-called the 5' RACE reads through MiXCR, storing one row per CDR3 protein. Of fewer than 550,000 distinct CDR3 sequences in the sample, about 13% were seen once. General study points: Cross-sectional statistics underpinned the conclusions; the same donors were not followed. Models predicted less out-of-frame TCR alpha sharing in monozygotic twins than was found.

This same sample was also part of a study on yellow fever vaccine responses in identical twins.

The sequenced sample was CD4+ T cells sorted from blood. The source of this sequence is a woman aged 18-29 years in good health.

CDR3 in DNA: TGTGCCATCAGTGGTCTAGGGCCTGGCGAGCAGTACTTC. The encoded protein is CAISGLGPGEQYF. The chain has TRBV10-3 and TRBJ2-7; D is undetermined. CDR3 length: 13 residues. V was trimmed by 4 bases and J by 6 bases, leaving 13 bases between them. CDR1 is ENHRY and CDR2 is SYGVKD in the germline V gene.